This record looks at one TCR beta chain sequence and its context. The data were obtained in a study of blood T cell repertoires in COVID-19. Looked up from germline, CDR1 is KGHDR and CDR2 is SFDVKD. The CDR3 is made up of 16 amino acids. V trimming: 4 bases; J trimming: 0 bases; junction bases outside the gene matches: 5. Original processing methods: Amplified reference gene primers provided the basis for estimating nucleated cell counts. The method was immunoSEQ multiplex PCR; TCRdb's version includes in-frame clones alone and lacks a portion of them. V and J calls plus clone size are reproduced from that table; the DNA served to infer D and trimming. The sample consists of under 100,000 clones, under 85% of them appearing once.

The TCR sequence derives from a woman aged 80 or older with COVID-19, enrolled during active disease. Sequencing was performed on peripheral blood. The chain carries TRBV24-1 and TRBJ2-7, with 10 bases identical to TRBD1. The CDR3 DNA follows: TGTGCCACCAGTGAGTCCGGGACAGGGGACTCCTACGAGCAGTACTTC. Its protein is CATSESGTGDSYEQYF.